A selection of T cell receptor beta chains follows, all from one sample in a study of regulatory T cells in long-lasting Graves disease. TCRdb processed the multiplex PCR reads anew with MiXCR; each CDR3 protein has one entry. Of 420,000 or so distinct CDR3 sequences in the sample, roughly 15% were seen once. The same data also contributed to another study, on T cells in Graves' hyperthyroidism and ophthalmopathy.

The sequenced sample was peripheral blood mononuclear cells (PBMCs), obtained at new diagnosis, from a patient treated with antithyroid drugs. These receptors were obtained from a woman younger than 35 with Graves disease. The CDR3 runs from the conserved cysteine through the conserved F or W. D genes are given only for firm matches. The size field is filled for only some rows; it gives once, few, many or a size class.

clone_size	j_call	cdr3_length	v_call	d_call	cdr3_aa
many	TRBJ2-5	13	TRBV3-1	-	CASRAFSGETQYF
-	TRBJ2-1	15	TRBV28	TRBD2	CASSTLAGGVNEQFF
few	TRBJ2-2	16	TRBV30	-	CAWRAKQGRDTGELFF
many	TRBJ2-2	17	TRBV9	TRBD1	CASSPQYGTVNTGELFF
many	TRBJ2-1	14	TRBV20-1	TRBD2	CSAKSSGVYNEQFF
few	TRBJ1-1	15	TRBV4-3	-	CASSQDAGENTEAFF
-	TRBJ2-5	19	TRBV11-2	-	CASSPPPSLLSGSPETQYF
-	TRBJ2-2	15	TRBV5-1	-	CASSLTAGNTGELFF
few	TRBJ1-2	11	TRBV29-1	-	CSVPSGEGYTF
-	TRBJ1-5	15	TRBV5-4	TRBD1	CASSLDRGLVQPQHF
few	TRBJ1-4	15	TRBV29-1	TRBD1	CSVEAWDRVGEKLFF
many	TRBJ2-3	18	TRBV12-3/TRBV12-4	-	CASSLVSWTTQNTDTQYF
many	TRBJ1-2	13	TRBV28	-	CASSLLARGGYTF
many	TRBJ2-1	18	TRBV5-1	-	CASSLESSAEGVYNEQFF
many	TRBJ2-1	15	TRBV27	-	CASSLGGGPWNEQFF
many	TRBJ2-1	14	TRBV7-3	TRBD2	CASSAGLAGAEQFF
-	TRBJ2-3	17	TRBV27	TRBD2	CASSNTWAGVRTDTQYF
few	TRBJ2-5	14	TRBV5-1	-	CASSLMRYQETQYF
many	TRBJ1-1	15	TRBV6-2/TRBV6-3	-	CASSYEVRMGTEAFF
-	TRBJ1-1	19	TRBV29-1	-	CSVESRGRGWRVGGPEAFF
many	TRBJ2-2	12	TRBV5-1	-	CASSPNTGELFF
-	TRBJ1-6	15	TRBV10-3	TRBD1	CAISWTGGSNSPLHF
many	TRBJ2-7	14	TRBV20-1	TRBD2	CSATGTSVSYEQYF